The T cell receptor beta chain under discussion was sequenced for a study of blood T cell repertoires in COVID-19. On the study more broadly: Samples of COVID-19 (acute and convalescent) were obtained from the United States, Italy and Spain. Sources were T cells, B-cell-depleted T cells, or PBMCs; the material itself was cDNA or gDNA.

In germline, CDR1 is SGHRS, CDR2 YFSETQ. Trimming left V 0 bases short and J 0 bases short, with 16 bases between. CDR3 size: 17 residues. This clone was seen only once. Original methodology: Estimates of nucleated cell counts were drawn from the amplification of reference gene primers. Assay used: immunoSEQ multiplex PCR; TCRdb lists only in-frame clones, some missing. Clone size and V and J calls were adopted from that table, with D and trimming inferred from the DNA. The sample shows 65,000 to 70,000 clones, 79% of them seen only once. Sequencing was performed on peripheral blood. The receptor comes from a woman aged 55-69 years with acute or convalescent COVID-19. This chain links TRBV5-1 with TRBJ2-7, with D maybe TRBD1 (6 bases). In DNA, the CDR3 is TGCGCCAGCAGCTTGGCCAAGGACAGCCTGGCCTCCTACGAGCAGTACTTC. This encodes CASSLAKDSLASYEQYF.